These 31 T cell receptor beta chains were all obtained from the same sample, sequenced in a study of cytomegalovirus exposure and HLA in healthy donors. The PCR had 60 Vbeta and 13 Jbeta primers. The method was immunoSEQ multiplex PCR; TCRdb's version includes in-frame clones alone and lacks a portion of them. The sample lists 200,000 to 250,000 clones, around 73% occurring once. Sequencing was carried out using PBMCs. Receptors were obtained from a male donor in good health and CMV-seronegative.

The CDR3 spells CASSTGNEQYF. CDR3 bases: TGTGCCAGCTCCACGGGGAACGAGCAGTACTTC. V and J are TRBV18 and TRBJ2-7, with D possibly being TRBD2 (5 bases). Germline assignment: CDR1 KGHSH and CDR2 LQKENI. V lost 6 bases to trimming and J lost 5 bases, with 8 bases between them. The CDR3 covers 11 residues. Looking up the rest from reference TRBV18 and TRBJ2-7 gives the full variable domain: NAGVMQNPRHLVRRRGQEARLRCSPMKGHSHVYWYRQLPEEGLKFMVYLQKENIIDESGMPKERFSAEFPKEGPSILRIQQVVRGDSAAYFCASSTGNEQYFGPGTRLTVT.

This clone was seen a handful of times. This chain connects TRBV27 to TRBJ1-6; 7 nucleotides line up with TRBD1. The length of the CDR3 is 15 residues. Trimming took 8 bases from V and 11 from J; bases not matched to a gene: 15. Germline V gives CDR1 MNHEY, CDR2 SMNVEV (reference sequence). DNA for the CDR3: TGTGCCAGCGGTTACCCAGGACAGGAGGAAACACCCCTCCACTTT. Translating it yields CASGYPGQEETPLHF.

The chain links TRBV5-1 to TRBJ1-4; 7 bases agree with TRBD1. The ends lost 0 bases at V and 8 bases at J; junction bases unmatched: 4. The CDR3 totals 14 residues. Germline V CDR1 and CDR2: SGHRS, YFSETQ. The chain's CDR3 is CASSLETGYEKLFF. CDR3 coding DNA: TGCGCCAGCAGCTTGGAGACAGGGTACGAAAAACTGTTTTTT.

This clone was observed a few times. The J gene is TRBJ2-7, the V gene TRBV7-2, with D maybe TRBD1 (6 bases). V was cut by 1 base and J by 4 bases, with 11 bases left in between. This CDR3 spans 14 amino acids. Per germline, CDR1 SGHTA and CDR2 FQGNSA. As DNA, the CDR3 is TGTGCCAGCAGCTTAGACCCACAGGGATACGAGCAGTACTTC. It translates to CASSLDPQGYEQYF.

This clone was recorded only once. The CDR3 DNA sequence: TGCGCCAGCAGTAGTAGCGGGGGATACGAGCAGTACTTC. Translation gives CASSSSGGYEQYF. The rearrangement links TRBV4-1 to TRBJ2-7, with TRBD2 identical over 9 bases. Germline loops: CDR1 MGHRA, CDR2 YSYEKL. CDR3 length: 13 amino acids. The junction had 4 bases not matched to a gene; V was cut back by 6 bases and J by 4 bases.

The chain has TRBV7-6 and TRBJ2-1; 12 positions agree with TRBD2. Germline CDR1 SGHVS, CDR2 FNYEAQ. The CDR3 runs 18 residues. The trim removed 1 base at V and 6 bases at J, leaving 10 bases unmatched. CDR3 DNA: TGTGCCAGCAGCTTAGGACTAGCGGGAGATCTGGTCGCCAATGAGCAGTTCTTC. Translation gives CASSLGLAGDLVANEQFF.

The chain has TRBV5-4 and TRBJ2-5; 9 nucleotides align to TRBD1. V shed 4 bases and J 1 base; nucleotides not matched to a gene: 14. Germline V gene data show CDR1 as SGHNT and CDR2 as YYREEE (reference sequence). CDR3 length: 18 amino acids. The CDR3 DNA reads TGTGCCAGCAGCCCCGTTGCGAGGACAGGGGAGGCCCAAGAGACCCAGTACTTC. It codes for CASSPVARTGEAQETQYF.

Details on this clone: The junction does not match germline at one end; this may be a read error. The chain is built from TRBV19 and TRBJ2-3; 8 bases agree with TRBD1. Germline values: CDR1 LNHDA, CDR2 SQIVND (reference sequence). The CDR3 sequence is 14 residues long. This CDR3 reads CASSIAGGTDTQYF. The DNA of the CDR3 is TGTGCCAGTAGTATAGCAGGGGGCACGGATACGCAGTATTTT.

The rearrangement uses TRBV27 and TRBJ1-1; D is perhaps TRBD1 (5 bases). The V gene's germline CDR1 is MNHEY and CDR2 SMNVEV (reference sequence). The CDR3 is made up of 16 amino acids. V was pared by 3 bases and J by 0 bases, with 14 bases between. The chain's CDR3 is CASSFGRKGVNTEAFF. CDR3 nucleotide sequence: TGTGCCAGCAGTTTTGGAAGGAAAGGGGTGAACACTGAAGCTTTCTTT.

The chain carries TRBV28 and TRBJ1-4, with 11 bases lining up with TRBD1. The V and J ends lost 5 bases and 0 bases, in that order; junction bases with no gene match: 5. The CDR3 is 17 residues long. Germline V gives CDR1 MDHEN, CDR2 SYDVKM. CDR3 sequence (DNA): TGTGCCAGCAGTCGGGGGGACAGGGGGTCAACTAATGAAAAACTGTTTTTT. It encodes CASSRGDRGSTNEKLFF.

V is TRBV19 and J is TRBJ1-1, with TRBD1 matching 9 bases. V lost 4 bases to trimming and J lost 1 base; unmatched junction nucleotides: 10. Germline V gene sequence: CDR1 LNHDA, CDR2 SQIVND (reference sequence). There are 17 residues in the CDR3. The CDR3 here is CASSSWDRATRNTEAFF. The CDR3 DNA sequence: TGTGCCAGTAGTAGTTGGGACAGGGCAACTAGGAACACTGAAGCTTTCTTT. Drawing the rest from reference TRBV19 and TRBJ1-1, the complete variable domain is DGGITQSPKYLFRKEGQNVTLSCEQNLNHDAMYWYRQDPGQGLRLIYYSQIVNDFQKGDIAEGYSVSREKKESFPLTVTSAQKNPTAFYLCASSSWDRATRNTEAFFGQGTRLTVV.

The chain has TRBV5-6 and TRBJ2-3; D is possibly TRBD2 (5 bases). The V gene's germline CDR1 is SGHDT and CDR2 YYEEEE. This CDR3 contains 16 residues. Trimming left V 0 bases short and J 2 bases short, with 13 bases between. CDR3 sequence: CASSLGGAVLTDTQYF. CDR3 sequence (DNA): TGTGCCAGCAGCTTGGGCGGAGCGGTCCTCACAGATACGCAGTATTTT.

The V gene is TRBV29-1, the J gene TRBJ1-2; 7 nucleotides line up with TRBD1. Germline-derived CDR1 and CDR2 are SQVTM and ANQGSEA. The CDR3 runs 13 residues. With 7 bases clipped from V and 8 bases from J, the junction kept 13 bases outside the gene matches. The DNA of the CDR3 is TGCAGCGCCCGACGAGGTCAGGGGGAAGGCTACACCTTC. Protein: CSARRGQGEGYTF.

The J gene is TRBJ2-5, the V gene TRBV27; TRBD1 aligns across 9 bases. This CDR3 has 15 residues. The germline gives CDR1 MNHEY, CDR2 SMNVEV (reference sequence). Trimming at V came to 9 bases and at J to 4 bases, leaving 12 bases not matched to a gene. The CDR3 here is CASSGTGWGGETQYF. Here the CDR3 DNA reads TGTGCCAGTTCGGGGACAGGGTGGGGGGGAGAGACCCAGTACTTC.

Sample share makes this clone medium-sized. The rearrangement joins TRBV6-4 to TRBJ2-3; a weak D match, TRBD2 (6 bases). Trimming took 5 bases from V and 0 from J, leaving 6 bases between them. This CDR3 has 13 amino acids. Germline values: CDR1 MRHNA, CDR2 SNTAGT. Here the CDR3 DNA reads TGTGCCAGCAGTAGCGGGAGCACAGATACGCAGTATTTT. It codes for CASSSGSTDTQYF.

The chain is built from TRBV9 and TRBJ2-5; 13 bases map to TRBD2. There are 15 residues in the CDR3. The J segment lost 5 bases and the V segment lost 6 bases, leaving 7 bases of the junction unmatched. Germline-derived CDR1 and CDR2 are SGDLS and YYNGEE. The CDR3 bases are TGTGCCAGCACCAGACTAGCGGGAGGAGAGGAGACCCAGTACTTC. Amino acid sequence: CASTRLAGGEETQYF.

The chain uses TRBV4-1 and TRBJ2-5; TRBD2 agrees at 8 bases. There are 17 residues in the CDR3. Trimming at V came to 4 bases and at J to 2 bases, leaving 12 bases not matched to a gene. CDR1 and CDR2 (germline): MGHRA, YSYEKL. The CDR3 coding sequence is TGCGCCAGCAGCCTGAGGGGGAATAGCGGGATACAAGAGACCCAGTACTTC. Its protein product is CASSLRGNSGIQETQYF.

The chain has TRBV14 and TRBJ2-2, with 13 bases fitting TRBD2. Germline V gives CDR1 SGHDN, CDR2 FVKESK. The length of the CDR3 is 16 residues. Trimming took 4 bases from V and 6 from J; bases not matched to a gene: 5. As DNA, the CDR3 is TGTGCCAGCAGCCCTTGGACTAGCGGGAGTCCCGGGGAGCTGTTTTTT. Translated, it gives CASSPWTSGSPGELFF.

V is TRBV30 and J is TRBJ2-3; 10 bases line up with TRBD1. The CDR3 covers 13 residues. Germline CDR1 is GTSNPN and CDR2 is SVGIG (reference sequence). Germline trimming cut 5 bases from V and 4 bases from J; bases unmatched to any gene: 3. DNA of the CDR3: TGTGCCTGGGACAGGGGGCGGCCAGATACGCAGTATTTT. This codes for CAWDRGRPDTQYF.

This chain links TRBV4-1 with TRBJ2-5, with D hard to call. The germline V gene encodes CDR1 MGHRA and CDR2 YSYEKL. Trimming removed 7 bases from V and 1 base from J, with 13 bases in between. The CDR3 has 14 amino acids. CDR3 region: CASTRSVLQETQYF. CDR3 sequence (DNA): TGCGCCAGCACAAGATCAGTCCTCCAAGAGACCCAGTACTTC.

The chain links TRBV5-5 to TRBJ2-3; D gene uncertain. Germline V gene data show CDR1 as SGHKS and CDR2 as YYEKEE (reference sequence). Trimming took off 4 bases at V and 0 bases at J, with 6 bases between the two ends. This CDR3 is built from 13 residues. CDR3 nucleotide sequence: TGTGCCAGCAGCCGCACTAGCACAGATACGCAGTATTTT. Encoded protein: CASSRTSTDTQYF.

CDR3: CASSSFSGRGDEQYF. DNA for the CDR3: TGTGCCAGCAGCTCGTTCAGCGGGAGAGGCGACGAGCAGTACTTC. J is TRBJ2-7 and V is TRBV7-2; TRBD2 matches 8 bases. The ends lost 4 bases at V and 5 bases at J; junction bases unmatched: 10. This CDR3 is 15 amino acids long. Germline V gene lookup returns CDR1 SGHTA and CDR2 FQGNSA.

The chain uses TRBV5-1 and TRBJ2-2; 7 positions agree with TRBD2. Trimming took 2 bases from V and 6 from J; bases not matched to a gene: 7. The CDR3 has 15 residues. Germline V gives CDR1 SGHRS, CDR2 YFSETQ. The CDR3 DNA sequence: TGCGCCAGCAGCTTAGGCCTAGCGGCACCCGGGGAGCTGTTTTTT. The encoded protein is CASSLGLAAPGELFF.

This sequence joins TRBV9 and TRBJ1-2; 7 positions agree with TRBD1. Germline V gene sequence: CDR1 SGDLS, CDR2 YYNGEE. This CDR3 has 15 amino acids. The V segment lost 3 bases and the J segment 2 bases; nucleotides outside the gene matches: 7. The CDR3 DNA reads TGTGCCAGCAGCGCTCGACAGGGAACGAACTATGGCTACACCTTC. Encoded protein: CASSARQGTNYGYTF.

CDR3: CASRARGPYTEAFF. The CDR3 region has the DNA TGTGCCAGCAGGGCCAGGGGGCCCTACACTGAAGCTTTCTTT. The chain employs TRBV6-5 and TRBJ1-1; TRBD1 matches 8 bases. The trim removed 6 bases at V and 3 bases at J, leaving 6 bases unmatched. CDR3 length: 14 amino acids. Germline V CDR1 and CDR2: MNHEY, SVGAGI.

J is TRBJ2-5 and V is TRBV7-2; 8 bases line up with TRBD2. Germline V gene lookup returns CDR1 SGHTA and CDR2 FQGNSA. The CDR3 runs to 16 residues. J was trimmed by 4 bases and V by 5 bases; bases with no gene match: 12. The CDR3, as DNA: TGTGCCAGCAGCAGAGATCCGGGACTAGGGGCAGAGACCCAGTACTTC. Its translation is CASSRDPGLGAETQYF.

This chain links TRBV7-9 with TRBJ2-7; possible D gene TRBD1, 6 bases. Germline V CDR1 and CDR2: SEHNR, FQNEAQ (reference sequence). The CDR3 loop spans 13 amino acids. V was clipped by 3 bases and J by 4 bases, with 10 bases between them. CDR3 sequence reads: CASSFGRGYEQYF. CDR3 coding DNA: TGTGCCAGCAGCTTCGGCAGGGGTTACGAGCAGTACTTC.

The sample holds a few counts of this clone. The V and J genes are TRBV5-1 and TRBJ2-1; 11 bases align to TRBD2. Germline V gives CDR1 SGHRS, CDR2 YFSETQ. The V gene end was trimmed by 3 bases and the J gene end by 4 bases; junction bases not matched to a gene: 9. This CDR3 is built from 17 residues. The CDR3 is CASSYNSGRAKYNEQFF. CDR3 nucleotide sequence: TGCGCCAGCAGCTATAATAGCGGGAGGGCCAAATACAATGAGCAGTTCTTC.

The chain links TRBV6-5 to TRBJ1-4; possibly TRBD1 for D (6 bases). There are 14 residues in the CDR3. The V end was cut by 6 bases, the J end by 8 bases, with 16 bases between. Germline V gene data show CDR1 as MNHEY and CDR2 as SVGAGI. CDR3 sequence reads: CASSKQGMGEKLFF. In DNA, the CDR3 is TGTGCCAGCAGCAAACAGGGAATGGGCGAAAAACTGTTTTTT.

The chain carries TRBV5-1 and TRBJ2-3, with D hard to call. This CDR3 comprises 14 residues. V lost 4 bases to trimming and J lost 4 bases, with 13 bases between them. Germline CDR1 is SGHRS and CDR2 is YFSETQ. CDR3: CASSREQAPDTQYF. CDR3 DNA sequence: TGCGCCAGCAGCAGAGAGCAGGCCCCAGATACGCAGTATTTT.

The rearrangement links TRBV27 to TRBJ2-7; TRBD2 matches 14 bases. There are 15 residues in the CDR3. Germline loops: CDR1 MNHEY, CDR2 SMNVEV (reference sequence). V gave up 4 bases and J gave up 4 bases; unmatched junction bases: 3. CDR3 in amino acids: CASSSRTSGRYEQYF. The CDR3 region has the DNA TGTGCCAGCAGTTCGCGGACTAGCGGGAGGTACGAGCAGTACTTC.